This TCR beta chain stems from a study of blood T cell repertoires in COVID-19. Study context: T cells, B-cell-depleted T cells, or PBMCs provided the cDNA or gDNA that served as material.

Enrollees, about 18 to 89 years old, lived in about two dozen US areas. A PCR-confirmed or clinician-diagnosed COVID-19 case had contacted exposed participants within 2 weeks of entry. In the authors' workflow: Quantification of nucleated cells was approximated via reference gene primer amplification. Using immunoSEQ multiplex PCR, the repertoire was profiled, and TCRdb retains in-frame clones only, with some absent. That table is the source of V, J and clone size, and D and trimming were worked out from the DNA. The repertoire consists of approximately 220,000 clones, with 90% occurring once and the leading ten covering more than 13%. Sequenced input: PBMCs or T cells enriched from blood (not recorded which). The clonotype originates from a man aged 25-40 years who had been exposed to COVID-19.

The CDR3 loop is CASKQESSYNSPLHF. CDR3 sequence (DNA): TGTGCCAGTAAACAGGAAAGCTCCTATAATTCACCCCTCCACTTT. The rearrangement uses TRBV19 and TRBJ1-6; a possible D gene is TRBD1 (5 bases). Germline values: CDR1 LNHDA, CDR2 SQIVND (reference sequence). This CDR3 is built from 15 residues. Trimming removed 7 bases at V and 0 bases at J, with 10 bases between.